The clone carrying this T cell receptor beta chain was counted many times. The source of the sample is a study of T-cell memory formation after mild COVID-19. Deletions cut 6 bases from V and 5 bases from J, with 13 bases between. This CDR3 is 13 amino acids long. MiXCR was run by TCRdb on the 5' RACE reads, yielding one entry per CDR3 protein. The sample has 280,000 or so distinct CDR3 sequences; under 20% are singletons. The source is a man between 18 and 29 years old who had mild COVID-19 (a few samples of this study predate the infection). Cell type and time point are not known. The genes are TRBV12-3 or TRBV12-4 and TRBJ1-1; D possibly corresponds to TRBD1 (6 bases). Sequencing was carried out using PBMCs or a T cell subset sorted from them (not recorded which). CDR3 DNA sequence: TGTGCCAGCAGCCTTCGGGGGGCGACTGAAGCTTTCTTT. Translating gives CASSLRGATEAFF.